This passage covers 28 T cell receptor beta chains from one sample sequenced in a study of blood T cells in healthy people across ages. A sample-barcoded 5' primer and a J-beta primer mix were used in a second PCR of roughly 7 to 11 cycles. Using its own MiXCR run on the 5' RACE reads, TCRdb lists one record per CDR3 protein. The data hold 1 million or so distinct CDR3 sequences, with more than 35% observed a single time. Sequenced input: blood. Receptors were obtained from a woman aged 55 to 70 in good health.

This clonotype turned up a few times. The chain recombines TRBV28 with TRBJ1-4; D is ambiguous. V lost 6 bases and J 0 bases, leaving 8 bases between the germline ends. Germline assignment: CDR1 MDHEN and CDR2 SYDVKM. This CDR3 region has 14 residues. The CDR3 is CASSRAATNEKLFF. The DNA of the CDR3 is TGTGCCAGCAGCCGAGCTGCAACTAATGAAAAACTGTTTTTT.

CDR3: CASSYEGQYIDTQYF. DNA for the CDR3: TGTGCCAGCAGTTACGAGGGACAGTACATAGATACGCAGTATTTT. The chain joins TRBV6-5 to TRBJ2-3; TRBD1 matches at 7 bases. The V gene's germline CDR1 is MNHEY and CDR2 SVGAGI. The CDR3 contains 15 residues. The V gene end was trimmed by 2 bases and the J gene end by 5 bases; junction bases not matched to a gene: 7.

The J gene is TRBJ2-1, the V gene TRBV27; D is undetermined. Germline CDR1 is MNHEY and CDR2 is SMNVEV (reference sequence). Trimming removed 6 bases at V and 3 bases at J, with 6 bases between. The CDR3 contains 12 residues. CDR3 residues: CASRDGYNEQFF. In nucleotides, the CDR3 is TGTGCCAGCAGGGACGGCTACAATGAGCAGTTCTTC.

The chain combines TRBV21-1 with TRBJ2-7; the table assigns TRBD2, which was not confirmed against the DNA. TRBV21-1 is a pseudogene. This CDR3 is 12 amino acids long. CDR3 protein: CANSPLFTGQYF. CDR3 nucleotide sequence: TGTGCCAATAGTCCCCTCTTCACTGGGCAGTACTTC.

The chain carries TRBV5-1 and TRBJ2-1, with D perhaps matching TRBD2 (7 bases). The J call is uncertain, as TRBJ2-7 better fits the DNA end. CDR1 and CDR2 (germline): SGHRS, YFSETQ. CDR3 length: 16 residues. CDR3 bases: TGCGCCAGCAGCTGGGGGGGCGGTAGCTCCTACAATGAGCAGTACTTC. The encoded protein is CASSWGGGSSYNEQYF.

V and J are TRBV29-1 and TRBJ2-5, with TRBD2 matching over 9 bases. After removal of 6 bases from V and 13 bases from J, the junction contained 21 bases not matched to a gene. The CDR3 loop spans 15 amino acids. Germline CDR1 is SQVTM and CDR2 is ANQGSEA. DNA of the CDR3: TGCAGCGTCCCCAGGACAGGTAGCGGGAGCTACGAGCGGTACTTC. Residues: CSVPRTGSGSYERYF.

This clonotype was detected only a few times. This chain connects TRBV19 to TRBJ2-3; D is undetermined. The germline V gene encodes CDR1 LNHDA and CDR2 SQIVND (reference sequence). Trimming cost V 3 bases and J 10 bases, with 11 bases left between them. The CDR3 consists of 12 residues. CDR3 nucleotides: TGTGCCAGTAGTATCGGTAGGGCCCCGCAGTATTTT. Translating it yields CASSIGRAPQYF.

This chain links TRBV6-1 with TRBJ2-5, with 8 bases aligning to TRBD1. The junction had 4 bases not matched to a gene; V was cut back by 0 bases and J by 7 bases. Per the germline V gene, CDR1 is MNHNS and CDR2 is SASEGT. The CDR3 has 14 residues. Here the CDR3 reads CASSEARQGATQYF. Written as DNA, the CDR3 is TGTGCCAGCAGTGAAGCGCGGCAGGGGGCGACCCAGTACTTC.

This clonotype has a handful of counts. The J gene is TRBJ2-7, the V gene TRBV3-1; D might be TRBD1 or TRBD2, each matching 5 bases. With 1 base removed from V and 0 bases from J, the gap between germline ends came to 10 bases. The germline gives CDR1 LGHDT, CDR2 YNNKEL (reference sequence). This CDR3 is built from 15 residues. The CDR3, as DNA: TGTGCCAGCAGCCAAGCTCCGGGGCCCTCCTACGAGCAGTACTTC. The encoded protein is CASSQAPGPSYEQYF.

The chain combines TRBV27 with TRBJ2-1, with 7 positions matching TRBD1. The CDR3 consists of 14 residues. V lost 3 bases, J lost 4 bases, and 3 bases stayed unmatched. CDR1 and CDR2 (germline): MNHEY, SMNVEV (reference sequence). The CDR3 loop reads CASSFNRGYNEQFF. The CDR3 DNA reads TGTGCCAGCAGTTTTAACAGGGGATACAATGAGCAGTTCTTC.

The V call is TRBV7-8, the J call TRBJ1-1; 9 nucleotides match TRBD1. V was pared by 2 bases and J by 7 bases, with 8 bases of the junction left unmatched. The CDR3 extends over 15 amino acids. CDR1 and CDR2 (germline): SGHVS, FQNEAQ. The CDR3 reads CASSLRAGTGSEAFF. The CDR3 DNA follows: TGTGCCAGCAGCTTACGCGCCGGGACAGGGAGTGAAGCTTTCTTT. Looking up the rest from reference TRBV7-8 and TRBJ1-1 gives the full variable domain: GAGVSQSPRYKVAKRGQDVALRCDPISGHVSLFWYQQALGQGPEFLTYFQNEAQLDKSGLPSDRFFAERPEGSVSTLKIQRTQQEDSAVYLCASSLRAGTGSEAFFGQGTRLTVV.

The J gene is TRBJ2-1, the V gene TRBV25-1; TRBD1 matches 8 bases. The length of the CDR3 is 16 residues. The trim removed 6 bases at V and 0 bases at J, leaving 7 bases unmatched. Germline V lookup: CDR1 MGHDK, CDR2 SYGVNS. CDR3 residues: CASRGTGPSSYNEQFF. As DNA, the CDR3 is TGTGCCAGCAGGGGGACAGGCCCGAGCTCCTACAATGAGCAGTTCTTC.

The rearrangement uses TRBV27 and TRBJ1-5; 7 bases are shared with TRBD1. Germline CDR1 reads MNHEY; CDR2 reads SMNVEV (reference sequence). The J segment lost 0 bases and the V segment lost 5 bases, leaving 4 bases of the junction unmatched. CDR3 length: 15 amino acids. CDR3 region: CASSLDRYSNQPQHF. CDR3 nucleotide sequence: TGTGCCAGCAGTCTGGACAGGTATAGCAATCAGCCCCAGCATTTT.

Only a few counts were recorded for this clonotype. The chain uses TRBV6-5 and TRBJ1-2; D is unclear. Germline V gene sequence: CDR1 MNHEY, CDR2 SVGAGI. The germline V and J ends were trimmed by 2 bases and 4 bases, with 14 bases remaining between them. CDR3 length: 15 residues. CDR3 protein: CASSYDADGAYGYTF. CDR3 DNA: TGTGCCAGCAGTTACGATGCGGACGGAGCCTATGGCTACACCTTC.

The chain combines TRBV11-2 with TRBJ2-3; the D is unclear. Trimming pared 5 bases from V and 4 bases from J, leaving 16 bases between. This CDR3 region has 15 residues. CDR1 is SGHAT and CDR2 is FQNNGV in the germline V gene. The CDR3 spells CASSPQAHASDTQYF. Written as DNA, the CDR3 is TGTGCCAGCAGCCCGCAAGCTCACGCCTCAGATACGCAGTATTTT.

There are a few counts of this clonotype. The rearrangement uses TRBV6-2 or TRBV6-3 and TRBJ2-7; D call uncertain. Germline V lookup: CDR1 MNHEY, CDR2 SVGEGT. This CDR3 comprises 15 residues. The V end was cut by 0 bases, the J end by 2 bases, with 11 bases between. The CDR3 protein is CASSYSVETPYEQYF. The CDR3 nucleotides are TGTGCCAGCAGTTACTCAGTGGAGACGCCCTACGAGCAGTACTTC.

This clonotype was counted ten times or more. The chain combines TRBV7-3 with TRBJ2-1; 11 nucleotides agree with TRBD1. The CDR3 extends over 16 amino acids. With 5 bases clipped from V and 8 bases from J, the junction kept 11 bases outside the gene matches. Germline CDR1 is SGHTA and CDR2 is FQGTGA. The CDR3 loop reads CASSKQRTGGTDEQFF. The CDR3 DNA reads TGTGCCAGCAGCAAACAACGGACAGGGGGCACGGATGAGCAGTTCTTC.

The chain combines TRBV20-1 with TRBJ1-6; maybe TRBD1 (5 bases). Germline-derived CDR1 and CDR2 are DFQATT and SNEGSKA (reference sequence). This CDR3 region has 14 residues. V lost 5 bases and J 5 bases, leaving 13 bases between the germline ends. The CDR3 is CSAGVGRNNSPLHF. In nucleotides, the CDR3 is TGCAGTGCTGGAGTGGGACGGAATAATTCACCCCTCCACTTT.

The chain is built from TRBV6-5 and TRBJ2-3; 8 positions match TRBD1. CDR3 length: 16 residues. Germline CDR1 reads MNHEY; CDR2 reads SVGAGI. V lost 2 bases, J lost 2 bases, and 6 bases stayed unmatched. This chain's CDR3 is CASSYPGGADTDTQYF. CDR3 nucleotides: TGTGCCAGCAGTTACCCAGGGGGCGCCGACACAGATACGCAGTATTTT.

The V and J genes are TRBV27 and TRBJ1-4, with TRBD1 as a possible D gene (5 bases). Germline V gene data show CDR1 as MNHEY and CDR2 as SMNVEV (reference sequence). Trimming left V 4 bases short and J 8 bases short, with 17 bases between. The CDR3 sequence is 15 residues long. DNA for the CDR3: TGTGCCAGCAGTTACGGGCAGGGATCGAAGGAAAAACTGTTTTTT. Its translation: CASSYGQGSKEKLFF.

This clonotype was counted between two and nine times. The J gene is TRBJ2-3, the V gene TRBV6-4; D remains unclear. Germline V gives CDR1 MRHNA, CDR2 SNTAGT. The V end lost 0 bases, the J end lost 2 bases, and 9 bases lay between the germline ends. The CDR3 sequence is 15 residues long. DNA of the CDR3: TGTGCCAGCAGTGACTCTGGAGACCCCACAGATACGCAGTATTTT. It translates to CASSDSGDPTDTQYF.

The chain joins TRBV27 to TRBJ1-5, with TRBD1 matching over 9 bases. The CDR3 spans 14 residues. Per germline, CDR1 MNHEY and CDR2 SMNVEV (reference sequence). The ends lost 6 bases at V and 4 bases at J; junction bases unmatched: 4. CDR3 sequence: CASRGQGWNQPQHF. CDR3 nucleotide sequence: TGTGCCAGCAGGGGACAGGGATGGAATCAGCCCCAGCATTTT.

V and J are TRBV27 and TRBJ2-1; tentative D call: TRBD1 (6 bases). Trimming pared 4 bases from V and 3 bases from J, leaving 13 bases between. The germline gives CDR1 MNHEY, CDR2 SMNVEV (reference sequence). The CDR3 sequence is 15 residues long. The CDR3 coding sequence is TGTGCCAGCAGTTGGGGGCGCGTAGGCTACAATGAGCAGTTCTTC. This encodes CASSWGRVGYNEQFF.

V and J are TRBV14 and TRBJ2-2; tentatively, D is TRBD1 (6 bases). Germline values: CDR1 SGHDN, CDR2 FVKESK. V lost 1 base to trimming and J lost 1 base, with 7 bases between them. This CDR3 comprises 15 residues. In nucleotides, the CDR3 is TGTGCCAGCAGCCAAGTCAGGGGGAACACCGGGGAGCTGTTTTTT. Translated, it gives CASSQVRGNTGELFF.

The CDR3: CASLSGDQPQHF. CDR3 DNA sequence: TGCGCCAGCCTGTCGGGGGATCAGCCCCAGCATTTT. The rearrangement uses TRBV5-1 and TRBJ1-5; possible D gene TRBD1, 5 bases. The CDR3 loop spans 12 amino acids. Germline loops: CDR1 SGHRS, CDR2 YFSETQ. Trimming cost V 7 bases and J 5 bases, with 10 bases left between them.

This rearrangement joins TRBV20-1 to TRBJ2-1; 11 bases line up with TRBD2. The germline CDR1 and CDR2 sequences are DFQATT and SNEGSKA (reference sequence). The V segment lost 2 bases and the J segment 0 bases; nucleotides outside the gene matches: 9. This CDR3 is 18 amino acids long. CDR3 amino acids: CSARPGLAGTSSYNEQFF. As DNA, the CDR3 is TGCAGTGCTAGACCCGGACTAGCGGGCACCAGCTCCTACAATGAGCAGTTCTTC.

This clonotype was detected only a few times. The genes are TRBV7-9 and TRBJ2-7; TRBD1 matches 8 bases. CDR1 and CDR2 (germline): SEHNR, FQNEAQ (reference sequence). Trimming removed 0 bases from V and 0 bases from J; junction bases left unmatched: 7. The CDR3 has 17 amino acids. The CDR3 here is CASSLAMGGTGSYEQYF. CDR3 bases: TGTGCCAGCAGCTTAGCCATGGGTGGGACAGGCTCCTACGAGCAGTACTTC.

The J gene is TRBJ1-5, the V gene TRBV10-2, with a tentative D call TRBD1 (6 bases). Germline loops: CDR1 WSHSY, CDR2 SAAADI. The length of the CDR3 is 15 residues. V shed 2 bases and J shed 2 bases, with 10 bases lying between them. This chain's CDR3 is CASSEGGAGNQPQHF. Here the CDR3 DNA reads TGCGCCAGCAGTGAGGGGGGGGCTGGCAATCAGCCCCAGCATTTT.